The 9 T cell receptor beta chains below come from one sample, sequenced in a study of sequential checkpoint blockade in melanoma. Here immunoSEQ multiplex PCR was the method, and the copy in TCRdb shows in-frame clones only, minus some. Here the sample spans about 37,000 clones, about 30% being singletons. The treatment here: randomized to nivolumab then ipilimumab (arm A) or the reverse (arm B). The starting material was tumor tissue (inferred from file names), obtained from a patient given nivolumab and ipilimumab in sequence. The receptor source for this set is a human donor with melanoma.

This chain connects TRBV11-3 to TRBJ2-1; a weak D match, TRBD2 (6 bases). Germline loops: CDR1 SGHNT, CDR2 YENEEA. The CDR3 is 16 amino acids. V was trimmed by 5 bases and J by 8 bases, leaving 22 bases between them. The CDR3 protein is CASSLRPTSSGDEQFF. For the CDR3, the DNA is TGTGCCAGCAGCCTCCGCCCGACTAGTTCAGGCGATGAGCAGTTCTTC.

DNA of the CDR3: TGTGCCAGCAGCCCAAACGGACAACCCTACGAGCAGTACTTC. Protein product: CASSPNGQPYEQYF. This sequence joins TRBV7-6 and TRBJ2-7, with D possibly matching TRBD1 (5 bases). The CDR3 contains 14 residues. From germline, CDR1 is SGHVS and CDR2 FNYEAQ. Trimming removed 5 bases from V and 2 bases from J, with 13 bases in between.

This rearrangement joins TRBV29-1 to TRBJ1-2; the match to TRBD1 covers 11 bases. The V and J ends lost 7 bases and 3 bases, in that order; junction bases with no gene match: 7. Germline V CDR1 and CDR2: SQVTM, ANQGSEA. The CDR3 contains 14 residues. The CDR3 is CSAAGTGGDYGYTF. CDR3 bases: TGCAGCGCTGCCGGGACAGGGGGGGACTATGGCTACACCTTC. The full variable domain, with the rest looked up from reference TRBV29-1 and TRBJ1-2, is SAVISQKPSRDICQRGTSLTIQCQVDSQVTMMFWYRQQPGQSLTLIATANQGSEATYESGFVIDKFPISRPNLTFSTLTVSNMSPEDSSIYLCSAAGTGGDYGYTFGSGTRLTVV.

The chain is built from TRBV19 and TRBJ1-3; 10 nucleotides line up with TRBD1. V shed 8 bases and J 3 bases; nucleotides not matched to a gene: 7. Germline V gene sequence: CDR1 LNHDA, CDR2 SQIVND (reference sequence). The CDR3 runs 15 residues. The CDR3 DNA reads TGTGCCAGTCACCGGGGACAGGGGTATGGAAACACCATATATTTT. Translated, it gives CASHRGQGYGNTIYF.

In its sample, this clone was seen a few times. The gene calls are TRBV11-3 and TRBJ1-5; no firm D call. The germline gives CDR1 SGHNT, CDR2 YENEEA. The CDR3 runs 15 residues. V was shortened by 8 bases and J by 0 bases, with 14 bases between the two germline ends. The DNA of the CDR3 is TGTGCCAGCTCCTCCGGCAGCGTTAGCAATCAGCCCCAGCATTTT. Its translation is CASSSGSVSNQPQHF.

This rearrangement joins TRBV27 to TRBJ2-2, with unresolved D. This CDR3 spans 12 amino acids. V was cut by 5 bases and J by 5 bases, with 6 bases left in between. Germline assignment: CDR1 MNHEY and CDR2 SMNVEV (reference sequence). CDR3 protein: CASSRVTGELFF. The CDR3 nucleotides read TGTGCCAGCAGTCGTGTGACCGGGGAGCTGTTTTTT.

The chain has TRBV5-1 and TRBJ2-7, with 7 bases fitting TRBD1. The germline CDR1 and CDR2 sequences are SGHRS and YFSETQ. Unmatched junction bases numbered 6, after V lost 0 bases and J lost 3 bases. The length of the CDR3 is 15 residues. CDR3 coding DNA: TGCGCCAGCAGCTTGGCCCCCGGGACAGTCTACGAGCAGTACTTC. It yields the protein CASSLAPGTVYEQYF.

DNA for the CDR3: TGCAGCGTTGTATATCCCTTGAGCTATGGCTACACCTTC. As protein: CSVVYPLSYGYTF. The V call is TRBV29-1, the J call TRBJ1-2; D not resolved. The CDR3 spans 13 residues. V lost 4 bases and J 4 bases, leaving 13 bases between the germline ends. In germline, CDR1 is SQVTM, CDR2 ANQGSEA. Complete variable domain (other parts from reference TRBV29-1 and TRBJ1-2): SAVISQKPSRDICQRGTSLTIQCQVDSQVTMMFWYRQQPGQSLTLIATANQGSEATYESGFVIDKFPISRPNLTFSTLTVSNMSPEDSSIYLCSVVYPLSYGYTFGSGTRLTVV.

This clone has only a few counts. The V and J genes are TRBV6-8 and TRBJ1-5, with 9 bases matching TRBD1. CDR3 size: 13 residues. The trim removed 8 bases at V and 5 bases at J, leaving 4 bases unmatched. CDR1 and CDR2 (germline): MNHGY, SAAAGT. The CDR3 region has the DNA TGTGCCAGCCCAGGACAGGGGTATCAGCCCCAGCATTTT. Its translation: CASPGQGYQPQHF.